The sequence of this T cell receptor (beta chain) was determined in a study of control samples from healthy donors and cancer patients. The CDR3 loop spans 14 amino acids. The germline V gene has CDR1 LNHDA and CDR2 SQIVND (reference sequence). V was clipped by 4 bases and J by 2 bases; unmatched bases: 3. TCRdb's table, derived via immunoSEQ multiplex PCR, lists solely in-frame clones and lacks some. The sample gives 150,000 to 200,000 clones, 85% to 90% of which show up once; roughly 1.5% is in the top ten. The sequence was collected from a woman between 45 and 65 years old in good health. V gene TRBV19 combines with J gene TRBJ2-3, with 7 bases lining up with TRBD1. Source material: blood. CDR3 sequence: CASSNGQATDTQYF. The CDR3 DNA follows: TGTGCCAGTAGTAACGGACAGGCCACAGATACGCAGTATTTT.